The entry that follows covers one T cell receptor (beta chain) sequence. As yet, its antigen is unknown. The data derive from a study of vaccination effects on CD4 cells after COVID-19. Some clones are missing from TCRdb's copy, which holds only in-frame ones; the method was immunoSEQ multiplex PCR. Of tens of thousands of clones listed, around 74% are singletons. The CDR3 runs to 14 residues. Germline V gene lookup returns CDR1 MGHDK and CDR2 SYGVNS. The V and J ends lost 6 bases and 6 bases, in that order; junction bases with no gene match: 7. Culturing for 9 to 10 days preceded CD4+ T cell isolation. Sometime from March through December 2020, the person acquired a SARS-CoV-2 infection that PCR confirmed. Participants were vaccinated with two doses of either the BNT162b2 or mRNA-1273 vaccine. Researchers swapped half the medium for IL-2 medium on both days 3 and 7.

J is TRBJ1-2 and V is TRBV25-1; 10 bases map to TRBD1. The specimen was CD4+ T cells from PBMCs cultured without peptide, collected after COVID-19 vaccination. This clonotype was sampled from a human donor who had a prior SARS-CoV-2 infection. CDR3 nucleotide sequence: TGTGCCAGCAGGACAGACAGGGGGCTGAATGGCTACACCTTC. It is translated as CASRTDRGLNGYTF.